These T cell receptor beta chains were read from a single sample in a study of shared clonotypes between healthy human individuals. Libraries were prepared by immunoSEQ multiplex PCR; TCRdb keeps only in-frame clonotypes and omits some of them. The sample includes 450,000 or so clones, around 77% seen only once; the top ten take around 11%. The sequenced material came from PBMCs. The origin of the receptors is a woman between 40 and 55 years old in good health. Some clones in this sample may be carry-over from other donors' samples. CDR3s include the opening cysteine and the closing phenylalanine or tryptophan. Each record gives: V gene, D gene, clone size, J gene, CDR3 protein, CDR3 DNA. A D gene is named only where the DNA matches it firmly. Size values are once, few and many counts, or a class for expanded clones, and some rows have none.

V: TRBV10-3
D: .
size: many
J: TRBJ2-1
CDR3: CAISESRGGKVNEQFF
DNA: TGTGCCATCAGTGAGTCTAGGGGGGGTAAGGTCAATGAGCAGTTCTTC

V: TRBV7-9
D: TRBD1
size: few
J: TRBJ1-4
CDR3: CASSSGGETNEKLFF
DNA: TGTGCCAGCAGCTCAGGGGGGGAAACTAATGAAAAACTGTTTTTT

V: TRBV5-4
D: TRBD1
size: .
J: TRBJ2-2
CDR3: CASSRTGPGELFF
DNA: TGTGCCAGCAGTCGGACAGGGCCTGGGGAGCTGTTTTTT

V: TRBV19
D: .
size: many
J: TRBJ2-5
CDR3: CASSMAPDRYQETQYF
DNA: TGTGCCAGTAGTATGGCCCCGGACAGATACCAAGAGACCCAGTACTTC

V: TRBV4-1
D: .
size: .
J: TRBJ1-2
CDR3: CASSQDSFNYGYTF
DNA: TGCGCCAGCAGCCAAGACAGCTTTAACTATGGCTACACCTTC

V: TRBV29-1
D: TRBD2
size: .
J: TRBJ2-5
CDR3: CSAPYPPGRTSGQETQYF
DNA: TGCAGCGCTCCTTACCCTCCGGGCAGGACTAGCGGACAAGAGACCCAGTACTTC

V: TRBV30
D: .
size: few
J: TRBJ1-3
CDR3: CAWGEQGSGNTIYF
DNA: TGTGCCTGGGGTGAACAGGGATCTGGAAACACCATATATTTT

V: TRBV2
D: .
size: .
J: TRBJ2-7
CDR3: CASSTGIPYEQYF
DNA: TGTGCCAGCAGTACAGGGATCCCCTACGAGCAGTACTTC

V: TRBV19
D: .
size: .
J: TRBJ2-3
CDR3: CASSIAGRVTDTQYF
DNA: TGTGCCAGTAGTATAGCGGGAAGGGTGACAGATACGCAGTATTTT

V: TRBV28
D: .
size: few
J: TRBJ1-1
CDR3: CASSLTGGTEAFF
DNA: TGTGCCAGCAGTTTAACCGGGGGCACTGAAGCTTTCTTT

V: TRBV29-1
D: TRBD1
size: once
J: TRBJ2-3
CDR3: CSTTGGRTDTQYF
DNA: TGCAGCACGACAGGGGGACGGACAGATACGCAGTATTTT

V: TRBV11-2
D: TRBD2
size: .
J: TRBJ2-7
CDR3: CASSSRGLAGVNYEQYF
DNA: TGTGCCAGCAGCTCTCGGGGGCTAGCGGGAGTTAACTACGAGCAGTACTTC

V: TRBV28
D: .
size: .
J: TRBJ1-5
CDR3: CASSLLNQPQHF
DNA: TGTGCCAGCAGTCTGCTCAATCAGCCCCAGCATTTT

V: TRBV5-1
D: TRBD2
size: .
J: TRBJ2-7
CDR3: CASSFLSGDYEQYF
DNA: TGCGCCAGCAGCTTCCTCAGCGGGGACTACGAGCAGTACTTC

V: TRBV5-1
D: TRBD1
size: once
J: TRBJ2-7
CDR3: CASSSTGVGYEQYF
DNA: TGCGCCAGCAGCTCGACAGGGGTTGGTTACGAGCAGTACTTC

V: TRBV7-7
D: .
size: many
J: TRBJ2-2
CDR3: CASSLTGNSGTGELFF
DNA: TGTGCCAGCAGCTTAACGGGGAACTCTGGCACCGGGGAGCTGTTTTTT

V: TRBV7-9
D: .
size: many
J: TRBJ1-4
CDR3: CASSRGQMGIDEKLFF
DNA: TGTGCCAGCAGCCGAGGACAGATGGGGATTGATGAAAAACTGTTTTTT

V: TRBV4-1
D: .
size: .
J: TRBJ2-7
CDR3: CASSPAGALYEQYF
DNA: TGCGCCAGCAGCCCGGCAGGGGCTCTCTACGAGCAGTACTTC

V: TRBV27
D: .
size: .
J: TRBJ2-1
CDR3: CASSPSIARTWGFFYEQFF
DNA: TGTGCCAGCAGTCCCTCGATAGCACGGACGTGGGGTTTTTTCTATGAGCAGTTCTTC

V: TRBV19
D: .
size: .
J: TRBJ1-2
CDR3: CASSPGGGVVRYGYTF
DNA: TGTGCCAGTAGTCCCGGAGGGGGGGTAGTCCGATATGGCTACACCTTC

V: TRBV5-4
D: .
size: .
J: TRBJ2-3
CDR3: CASSLLATDTQYF
DNA: TGTGCCAGCAGCTTGCTTGCGACAGATACGCAGTATTTT

V: TRBV10-2
D: TRBD1
size: .
J: TRBJ1-5
CDR3: CASSEPDREKHF
DNA: TGCGCCAGCAGTGAGCCCGACAGGGAGAAGCATTTT

V: TRBV6-6
D: .
size: .
J: TRBJ1-4
CDR3: CASRIATNEKLFF
DNA: TGTGCCAGCAGAATAGCTACTAATGAAAAACTGTTTTTT

V: TRBV10-3
D: TRBD1
size: .
J: TRBJ1-1
CDR3: CAATDQDRGNEAFF
DNA: TGTGCCGCAACAGACCAGGACAGGGGGAATGAAGCTTTCTTT

V: TRBV28
D: TRBD2
size: .
J: TRBJ2-1
CDR3: CASSFPRTSGSLPYNEQFF
DNA: TGTGCCAGCAGTTTTCCCCGGACTAGCGGGAGTTTGCCCTACAATGAGCAGTTCTTC

V: TRBV20-1
D: TRBD1
size: .
J: TRBJ1-2
CDR3: CSASGQLDYTF
DNA: TGCAGTGCGTCGGGACAGTTGGACTACACCTTC

V: TRBV5-1
D: TRBD2
size: many
J: TRBJ2-7
CDR3: CASSRDGRASYEQYF
DNA: TGCGCCAGCAGCCGTGACGGGAGGGCCTCTTACGAGCAGTACTTC

V: TRBV30
D: TRBD1
size: .
J: TRBJ1-2
CDR3: CAWSVTRQGSGYTF
DNA: TGTGCCTGGAGTGTAACCCGACAGGGAAGCGGCTACACCTTC

V: TRBV28
D: TRBD2
size: .
J: TRBJ2-1
CDR3: CASSLERGDSYNEQFF
DNA: TGTGCCAGCAGTTTAGAGCGGGGGGATTCCTACAATGAGCAGTTCTTC

V: TRBV19
D: .
size: .
J: TRBJ2-7
CDR3: CASSIAVENYEQYF
DNA: TGTGCCAGTAGTATTGCAGTAGAGAACTACGAGCAGTACTTC

V: TRBV19
D: .
size: .
J: TRBJ2-7
CDR3: CASPNRGGRSYEQYF
DNA: TGTGCCAGCCCCAACAGAGGAGGGCGCTCCTACGAGCAGTACTTC

V: TRBV7-2
D: .
size: .
J: TRBJ2-2
CDR3: CASSLDPSGELFF
DNA: TGTGCCAGCAGCTTAGACCCTTCCGGGGAGCTGTTTTTT

V: TRBV10-3
D: .
size: .
J: TRBJ2-7
CDR3: CAISESGRPNF
DNA: TGTGCCATCAGTGAGTCGGGCAGGCCGAACTTC

V: TRBV15
D: TRBD2
size: .
J: TRBJ2-7
CDR3: CATRASGSTYEQYF
DNA: TGTGCCACCAGGGCTAGCGGTTCCACCTACGAGCAGTACTTC

V: TRBV19
D: .
size: few
J: TRBJ1-1
CDR3: CASSSVGEARETEAFF
DNA: TGTGCCAGTAGTTCGGTCGGTGAGGCGAGGGAAACTGAAGCTTTCTTT

V: TRBV14
D: .
size: .
J: TRBJ2-7
CDR3: CASSQESGLPYEQYF
DNA: TGTGCCAGCAGCCAAGAATCCGGACTGCCCTACGAGCAGTACTTC

V: TRBV5-1
D: TRBD2
size: once
J: TRBJ2-5
CDR3: CASSLAMATSGQETQYF
DNA: TGCGCCAGCAGCTTGGCGATGGCGACTAGCGGACAAGAGACCCAGTACTTC

V: TRBV19
D: .
size: .
J: TRBJ2-7
CDR3: CASSIQGYEQYF
DNA: TGTGCCAGTAGTATACAGGGCTACGAGCAGTACTTC

V: TRBV10-3
D: TRBD2
size: .
J: TRBJ2-7
CDR3: CAIKAGLQYGEQYF
DNA: TGTGCCATCAAGGCGGGACTACAATATGGCGAGCAGTACTTC

V: TRBV6-5
D: TRBD1
size: .
J: TRBJ2-7
CDR3: CASRPWDRVPYEQYF
DNA: TGTGCCAGCAGGCCCTGGGACAGGGTCCCCTACGAGCAGTACTTC